One sample yielded the 31 T cell receptor beta chains listed below, sequenced in a study of OX40 agonist ivuxolimab in advanced cancers. Clones were read by immunoSEQ multiplex PCR, and TCRdb kept only the in-frame ones, dropping some. The table includes 7,500 to 9,500 clones, roughly 70% detected once. Sequenced here: CD4+ or CD8+ T cells sorted from blood, sampled in a trial of the OX40 agonist ivuxolimab. These receptor sequences come from an adult with an advanced solid tumor such as melanoma, head and neck, liver or kidney cancer.

This chain joins TRBV7-9 and TRBJ1-3, with 7 bases lining up with TRBD1. Per the germline V gene, CDR1 is SEHNR and CDR2 is FQNEAQ (reference sequence). The J segment lost 0 bases and the V segment lost 4 bases, leaving 0 bases of the junction unmatched. This CDR3 has 14 amino acids. CDR3 DNA: TGTGCCAGCAGCTGGGACAGCTCTGGAAACACCATATATTTT. As protein: CASSWDSSGNTIYF.

V is TRBV25-1 and J is TRBJ1-5; 8 nucleotides match TRBD1. This CDR3 is built from 18 residues. Trimming took 10 bases from V and 5 from J; bases not matched to a gene: 22. The V gene's germline CDR1 is MGHDK and CDR2 SYGVNS. DNA for the CDR3: TGTGCCACTCCTATCTCGGGACAGGCCTCGGGGGGCGATCAGCCCCAGCATTTT. This gives the protein CATPISGQASGGDQPQHF. Variable domain in full (rest from reference TRBV25-1 and TRBJ1-5): EADIYQTPRYLVIGTGKKITLECSQTMGHDKMYWYQQDPGMELHLIHYSYGVNSTEKGDLSSESTVSRIRTEHFPLTLESARPSHTSQYLCATPISGQASGGDQPQHFGDGTRLSIL.

This clone was seen a few times. This sequence joins TRBV6-5 and TRBJ1-2, with D unclear. CDR1 and CDR2 (germline): MNHEY, SVGAGI. V gave up 6 bases and J gave up 4 bases, with 18 bases separating them. This CDR3 contains 15 residues. The CDR3 DNA follows: TGTGCCAGCAGCCATGAAGGAAGCATAGTCTATGGCTACACCTTC. Translating it yields CASSHEGSIVYGYTF.

This clone was picked up one time. The chain recombines TRBV4-2 with TRBJ1-4, with 8 positions matching TRBD1. The germline CDR1 and CDR2 sequences are LGHNA and YNFKEQ. The J segment lost 6 bases and the V segment lost 0 bases, leaving 6 bases of the junction unmatched. The CDR3 totals 16 residues. The CDR3 loop reads CASSQERGTGDEKLFF. CDR3 bases: TGTGCCAGCAGCCAAGAGCGCGGGACAGGTGATGAAAAACTGTTTTTT.

This clone has a count of ten or more. Germline and junction disagree at one end, which may indicate a read error. Other nucleotide sequences in the sample specify the same CDR3. The chain uses TRBV4-1 and TRBJ1-2; no reliable D call. The CDR3 is 15 residues long. CDR1 MGHRA and CDR2 YSYEKL come from the germline V gene. The CDR3 DNA reads TGTGCCAGCAGCCATGAAGGAAGCATAGTCTATGGCTACACCTTC. The encoded protein is CASSHEGSIVYGYTF.

The chain carries TRBV2 and TRBJ2-5; D is ambiguous. TRBJ2-7 matches the DNA end more closely, so the J call is doubtful. Germline CDR1 reads SNHLY; CDR2 reads FYNNEI. The CDR3 consists of 10 residues. The CDR3 is CASSGLEQYF. DNA of the CDR3: TGTGCCAGCAGTGGCCTCGAGCAGTACTTC.

V and J are TRBV10-1 and TRBJ2-7; D is perhaps TRBD2 (6 bases). Germline V gives CDR1 WNHNN, CDR2 SYGVQD (reference sequence). The CDR3 is 13 amino acids. With 2 bases removed from V and 5 bases from J, the gap between germline ends came to 10 bases. Here the CDR3 reads CASSEREPDEQYF. The CDR3, as DNA: TGCGCCAGCAGTGAGCGGGAGCCCGACGAGCAGTACTTC.

Only one count was recorded for this clone. The genes are TRBV6-5 and TRBJ1-1; D gene ambiguous. This CDR3 has 12 amino acids. The germline V and J ends were trimmed by 5 bases and 1 base, with 5 bases remaining between them. Per germline, CDR1 MNHEY and CDR2 SVGAGI. CDR3: CASSAGNTEAFF. DNA of the CDR3: TGTGCCAGCAGTGCTGGGAACACTGAAGCTTTCTTT.

This clone was counted between two and nine times. CDR3 in amino acids: CASSHEGVSPLHF. The CDR3 nucleotides read TGTGCCAGCAGCCATGAGGGGGTTTCACCCCTCCACTTT. The chain joins TRBV14 to TRBJ1-6; possible D gene TRBD1, 6 bases. The V end lost 3 bases, the J end lost 9 bases, and 9 bases lay between the germline ends. There are 13 residues in the CDR3. Germline V gene sequence: CDR1 SGHDN, CDR2 FVKESK.

The chain employs TRBV5-1 and TRBJ2-7, with D perhaps matching TRBD1 (7 bases). Germline V gene sequence: CDR1 SGHRS, CDR2 YFSETQ. The CDR3 consists of 13 residues. Trimming shortened V by 7 bases and J by 4 bases, and 15 bases separated the two germline ends. The CDR3 is CASRRDSRYEQYF. The CDR3 DNA reads as TGCGCCAGCCGGAGGGACAGCCGGTACGAGCAGTACTTC. Combining the CDR3 with reference TRBV5-1 and TRBJ2-7 gives the whole variable domain KAGVTQTPRYLIKTRGQQVTLSCSPISGHRSVSWYQQTPGQGLQFLFEYFSETQRNKGNFPGRFSGRQFSNSRSEMNVSTLELGDSALYLCASRRDSRYEQYFGPGTRLTVT.

The V call is TRBV5-4, the J call TRBJ1-2; TRBD1 is a possible D gene (5 bases). CDR1 SGHNT and CDR2 YYREEE come from the germline V gene (reference sequence). CDR3 length: 13 residues. Trimming shortened V by 3 bases and J by 8 bases, and 14 bases separated the two germline ends. Here the CDR3 DNA reads TGTGCCAGCAGCTCGCAGGGAATGCGAGGCTACACCTTC. Its protein product is CASSSQGMRGYTF.

This clone was seen just once. The chain employs TRBV11-2 and TRBJ2-2, with 7 positions matching TRBD1. V dropped 4 bases and J dropped 1; count of bases not matched to a gene: 6. There are 16 residues in the CDR3. The germline CDR1 and CDR2 sequences are SGHAT and FQNNGV. The CDR3 DNA is TGTGCCAGCAGCTCCTACGGGACAGAGAACACCGGGGAGCTGTTTTTT. This gives the protein CASSSYGTENTGELFF.

This clone was counted ten times or more. This sequence joins TRBV28 and TRBJ2-7, with a weak D call TRBD2 (6 bases). Germline CDR1 is MDHEN and CDR2 is SYDVKM. The CDR3 is made up of 13 amino acids. CDR3 in amino acids: CVSRGLSSYEQYF. The CDR3 region has the DNA TGTGTGTCCCGGGGGTTATCTTCCTACGAGCAGTACTTC.

The rearrangement links TRBV4-2 to TRBJ2-7; D not certain. The V and J ends lost 4 bases and 2 bases respectively, with 12 bases between them. The V gene's germline CDR1 is LGHNA and CDR2 YNFKEQ. The CDR3 runs to 14 residues. The CDR3 reads CASSPGYGTYEQYF. For the CDR3, the DNA is TGTGCCAGCAGCCCTGGGTACGGAACCTACGAGCAGTACTTC.

The chain combines TRBV5-1 with TRBJ2-3, with 9 bases aligning to TRBD2. The CDR3 extends over 16 amino acids. The J segment lost 4 bases and the V segment lost 0 bases, leaving 6 bases of the junction unmatched. The germline gives CDR1 SGHRS, CDR2 YFSETQ. The CDR3 is CASSLEAGGSPDTQYF. CDR3 nucleotide sequence: TGCGCCAGCAGCTTGGAAGCGGGAGGTTCCCCAGATACGCAGTATTTT.

The J gene is TRBJ2-1, the V gene TRBV29-1, with 7 bases lining up with TRBD1. This CDR3 has 13 amino acids. In germline, CDR1 is SQVTM, CDR2 ANQGSEA. The ends lost 5 bases at V and 4 bases at J; junction bases unmatched: 5. The CDR3 is CSVPGQIYNEQFF. DNA for the CDR3: TGCAGCGTTCCGGGACAGATATACAATGAGCAGTTCTTC.

This chain links TRBV11-2 with TRBJ2-5, with 8 bases that match TRBD1. The V and J ends lost 1 base and 1 base, in that order; junction bases with no gene match: 11. The CDR3 has 18 residues. Germline lookup yields CDR1 SGHAT and CDR2 FQNNGV. As DNA, the CDR3 is TGTGCCAGCAGCTTAGGGTGGGCAGGGGGCAAATTCCAAGAGACCCAGTACTTC. This sequence encodes CASSLGWAGGKFQETQYF.

The chain combines TRBV4-2 with TRBJ1-4; D not resolved. This CDR3 is 12 amino acids long. CDR1 is LGHNA, CDR2 YNFKEQ, per germline. V lost 2 bases and J 8 bases, leaving 6 bases between the germline ends. In DNA, the CDR3 is TGTGCCAGCAGCCAACTTGGAGAAAAACTGTTTTTT. This translates into CASSQLGEKLFF.

V usage is TRBV9 and J usage is TRBJ2-7; maybe TRBD2 (6 bases). The germline CDR1 and CDR2 sequences are SGDLS and YYNGEE. Between the trimmed V and J ends, which lost 3 bases and 2 bases, there was a span of 12 bases. This CDR3 contains 14 residues. DNA for the CDR3: TGTGCCAGCAGCGCGGGGGTAGCCCCCTACGAGCAGTACTTC. Translated, it gives CASSAGVAPYEQYF.

The CDR3 sequence is CASSQEWPREKTEQYF. As DNA, the CDR3 is TGTGCCAGCAGCCAAGAGTGGCCGCGGGAGAAAACCGAGCAGTACTTC. The chain carries TRBV14 and TRBJ2-7, with 7 bases aligning to TRBD2. The germline V gene has CDR1 SGHDN and CDR2 FVKESK. Trimming at V came to 0 bases and at J to 6 bases, leaving 11 bases not matched to a gene. The CDR3 has 16 residues.

The chain joins TRBV7-6 to TRBJ2-1; 7 positions match TRBD2. Germline V gene lookup returns CDR1 SGHVS and CDR2 FNYEAQ. CDR3 length equals 15 residues. Trimming removed 0 bases from V and 2 bases from J; junction bases left unmatched: 1. The CDR3 DNA sequence: TGTGCCAGCAGCTTAGCGGGAGGGCCCTACAATGAGCAGTTCTTC. Protein product: CASSLAGGPYNEQFF.

This chain links TRBV5-1 with TRBJ2-6; D is uncertain. V was pared by 0 bases and J by 0 bases, with 4 bases between. Germline loops: CDR1 SGHRS, CDR2 YFSETQ. The CDR3 contains 15 residues. The CDR3 loop is CASSLVGSGANVLTF. Here the CDR3 DNA reads TGCGCCAGCAGCTTGGTTGGCTCTGGGGCCAACGTCCTGACTTTC.

This clone was recorded only once. The chain links TRBV13 to TRBJ2-1; 7 bases line up with TRBD1. The V and J ends lost 4 bases and 3 bases, in that order; junction bases with no gene match: 3. The CDR3 loop spans 14 amino acids. Germline CDR1 and CDR2: PRHDT and FYEKMQ (reference sequence). The CDR3: CASSSGTDYNEQFF. Written as DNA, the CDR3 is TGTGCCAGCAGCTCCGGGACAGACTACAATGAGCAGTTCTTC.

The chain combines TRBV25-1 with TRBJ2-4, with TRBD1 matching 9 bases. The CDR3 sequence is 17 residues long. Germline V gives CDR1 MGHDK, CDR2 SYGVNS. V shed 1 base, J shed 5 bases, and the junction held 9 bases outside the gene matches. CDR3 loop: CASSEFGTGRGENIQYF. The CDR3 DNA sequence: TGTGCCAGCAGTGAATTCGGGACAGGGAGGGGAGAAAACATTCAGTACTTC.

The CDR3 DNA reads as TGCGCCAGCAGTGAGTCCGGACTCGGGGGGACTGAAGCTTTCTTT. Its translation: CASSESGLGGTEAFF. The chain is built from TRBV10-2 and TRBJ1-1, with TRBD1 as a possible D gene (5 bases). CDR3 length: 15 residues. In germline, CDR1 is WSHSY, CDR2 SAAADI. V was shortened by 0 bases and J by 5 bases, with 13 bases between the two germline ends.

The genes are TRBV7-9 and TRBJ2-5; D is undetermined. The CDR3 is 13 amino acids. Germline assignment: CDR1 SEHNR and CDR2 FQNEAQ (reference sequence). V lost 1 base and J 0 bases, leaving 3 bases between the germline ends. CDR3 nucleotides: TGTGCCAGCAGCTTAGTGAACCAAGAGACCCAGTACTTC. Translation gives CASSLVNQETQYF.

V usage is TRBV21-1 and J usage is TRBJ1-1. TRBV21-1 is classified as a pseudogene. CDR3 length: 13 amino acids. CDR3 DNA sequence: TGTGCCAGCAGCAAAGGGGTGAACACTGAAGCTTTCTTT. Amino acid sequence: CASSKGVNTEAFF.

The chain employs TRBV4-2 and TRBJ1-2; 7 bases are shared with TRBD1. There are 16 residues in the CDR3. Trimming took 0 bases from V and 4 from J; bases not matched to a gene: 8. CDR1 is LGHNA and CDR2 is YNFKEQ in the germline V gene. CDR3 region: CASSQDIRTGGYGYTF. CDR3 coding DNA: TGTGCCAGCAGCCAAGATATAAGGACAGGAGGCTATGGCTACACCTTC.

V and J are TRBV5-6 and TRBJ1-1; 10 nucleotides match TRBD1. Trimming at V came to 4 bases and at J to 9 bases, leaving 12 bases not matched to a gene. The germline CDR1 and CDR2 sequences are SGHDT and YYEEEE. The CDR3 runs 15 residues. The CDR3 sequence is CASSGSGTGEMKAFF. The DNA of the CDR3 is TGTGCCAGCAGCGGCAGCGGGACAGGGGAAATGAAAGCTTTCTTT.

The genes are TRBV13 and TRBJ2-2; D is unresolved. CDR1 and CDR2 (germline): PRHDT, FYEKMQ (reference sequence). Trimming pared 5 bases from V and 6 bases from J, leaving 16 bases between. This CDR3 contains 15 residues. The CDR3 nucleotides are TGTGCCAGCAGCACCCGTCGCGCTCGGGCCGGGGAGCTGTTTTTT. Residues: CASSTRRARAGELFF.

Within the sample, this clone is medium-sized. This chain uses TRBV4-2 with TRBJ2-3, with 10 bases lining up with TRBD2. CDR1 and CDR2 (germline): LGHNA, YNFKEQ. V was clipped by 0 bases and J by 1 base; unmatched bases: 1. The CDR3 extends over 16 amino acids. The CDR3 DNA reads as TGTGCCAGCAGCCAAGATCTAGCGGGAGGCACAGATACGCAGTATTTT. This gives the protein CASSQDLAGGTDTQYF.